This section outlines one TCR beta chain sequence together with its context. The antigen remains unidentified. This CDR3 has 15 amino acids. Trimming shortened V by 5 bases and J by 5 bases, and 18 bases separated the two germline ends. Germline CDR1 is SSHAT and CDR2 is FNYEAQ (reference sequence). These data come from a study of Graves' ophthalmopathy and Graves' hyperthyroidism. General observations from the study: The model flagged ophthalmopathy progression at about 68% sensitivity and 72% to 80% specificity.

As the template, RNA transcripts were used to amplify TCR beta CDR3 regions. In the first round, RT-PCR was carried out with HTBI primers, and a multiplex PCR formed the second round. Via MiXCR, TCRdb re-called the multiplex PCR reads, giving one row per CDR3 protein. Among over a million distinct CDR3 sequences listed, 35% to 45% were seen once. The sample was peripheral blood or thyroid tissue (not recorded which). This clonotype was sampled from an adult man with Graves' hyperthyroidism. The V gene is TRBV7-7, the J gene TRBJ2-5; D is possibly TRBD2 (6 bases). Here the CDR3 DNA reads TGTGCCAGCAGCCCCCTTCGGGGCGCGGGGGAGACCCAGTACTTC. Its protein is CASSPLRGAGETQYF.